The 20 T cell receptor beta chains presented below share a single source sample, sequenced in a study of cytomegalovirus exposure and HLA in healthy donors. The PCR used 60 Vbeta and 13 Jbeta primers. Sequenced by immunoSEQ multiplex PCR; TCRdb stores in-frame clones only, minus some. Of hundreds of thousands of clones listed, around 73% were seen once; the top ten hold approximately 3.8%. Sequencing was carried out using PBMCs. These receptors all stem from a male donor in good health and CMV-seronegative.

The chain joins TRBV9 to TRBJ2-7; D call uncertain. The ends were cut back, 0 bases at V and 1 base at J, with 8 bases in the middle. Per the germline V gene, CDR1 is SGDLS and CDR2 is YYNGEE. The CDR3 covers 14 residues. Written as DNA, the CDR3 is TGTGCCAGCAGCGTAGACTTCGATTCCTACGAGCAGTACTTC. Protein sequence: CASSVDFDSYEQYF.

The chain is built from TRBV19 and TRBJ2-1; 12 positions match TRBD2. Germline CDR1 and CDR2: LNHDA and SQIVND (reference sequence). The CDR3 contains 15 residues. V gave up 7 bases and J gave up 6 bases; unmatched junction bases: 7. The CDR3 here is CASKSTSGRTNEQFF. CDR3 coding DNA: TGTGCCAGTAAGTCGACTAGCGGGAGAACCAATGAGCAGTTCTTC.

Written as DNA, the CDR3 is TGTGCCAGCCGCACTAGAGGCACAGATACGCAGTATTTT. Translated: CASRTRGTDTQYF. The chain couples TRBV7-9 to TRBJ2-3; a possible D gene is TRBD2 (5 bases). Germline CDR1 SEHNR, CDR2 FQNEAQ (reference sequence). There are 13 residues in the CDR3. Deletions cut 8 bases from V and 1 base from J, with 10 bases between.

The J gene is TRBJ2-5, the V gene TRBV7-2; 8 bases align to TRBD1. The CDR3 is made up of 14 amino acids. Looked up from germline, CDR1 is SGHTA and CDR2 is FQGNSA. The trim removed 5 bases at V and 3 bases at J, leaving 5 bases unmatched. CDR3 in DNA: TGTGCCAGCAGCCTGGACAGGGCTGAAGAGACCCAGTACTTC. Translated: CASSLDRAEETQYF.

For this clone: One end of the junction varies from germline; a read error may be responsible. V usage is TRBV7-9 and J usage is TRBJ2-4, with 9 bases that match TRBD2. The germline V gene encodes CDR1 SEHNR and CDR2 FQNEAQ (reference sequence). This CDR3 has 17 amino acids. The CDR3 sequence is CSSSLRDSDKREAQQYF. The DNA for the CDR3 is TGTTCCAGCAGCCTAAGGGACAGTGATAAGCGGGAGGCCCAGCAGTACTTC.

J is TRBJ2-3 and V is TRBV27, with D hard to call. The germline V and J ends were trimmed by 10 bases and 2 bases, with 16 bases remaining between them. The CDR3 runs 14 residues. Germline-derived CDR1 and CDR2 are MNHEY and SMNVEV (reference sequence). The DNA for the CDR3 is TGTGCCACCCGTGAGGCCTTTTACACAGATACGCAGTATTTT. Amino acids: CATREAFYTDTQYF.

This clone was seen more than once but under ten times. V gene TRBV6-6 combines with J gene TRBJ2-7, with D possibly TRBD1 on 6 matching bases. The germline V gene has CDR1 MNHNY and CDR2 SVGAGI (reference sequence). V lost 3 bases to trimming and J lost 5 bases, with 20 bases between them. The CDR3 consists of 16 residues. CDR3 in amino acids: CASSYHLVQGVDEQYF. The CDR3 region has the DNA TGTGCCAGCAGTTATCATCTGGTACAGGGCGTCGACGAGCAGTACTTC.

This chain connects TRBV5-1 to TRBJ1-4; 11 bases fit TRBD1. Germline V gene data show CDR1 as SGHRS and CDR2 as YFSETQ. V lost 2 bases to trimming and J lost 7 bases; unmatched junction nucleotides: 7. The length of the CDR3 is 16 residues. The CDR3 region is CASSLGQGAMGEKLFF. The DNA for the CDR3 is TGCGCCAGCAGCTTAGGACAGGGGGCGATGGGTGAAAAACTGTTTTTT.

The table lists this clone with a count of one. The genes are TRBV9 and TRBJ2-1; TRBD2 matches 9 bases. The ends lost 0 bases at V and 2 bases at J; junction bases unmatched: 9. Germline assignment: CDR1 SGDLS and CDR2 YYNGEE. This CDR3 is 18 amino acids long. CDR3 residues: CASSVGASGIGAYNEQFF. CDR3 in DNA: TGTGCCAGCAGCGTAGGGGCTAGCGGGATCGGCGCCTACAATGAGCAGTTCTTC.

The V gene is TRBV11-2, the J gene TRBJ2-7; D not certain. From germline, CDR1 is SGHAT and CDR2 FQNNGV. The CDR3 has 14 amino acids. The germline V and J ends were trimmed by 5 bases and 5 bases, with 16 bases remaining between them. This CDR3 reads CASSIRSRLDEQYF. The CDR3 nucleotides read TGTGCCAGCAGCATTAGGTCCAGGCTTGACGAGCAGTACTTC. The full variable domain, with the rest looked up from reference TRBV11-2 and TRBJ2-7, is EAGVAQSPRYKIIEKRQSVAFWCNPISGHATLYWYQQILGQGPKLLIQFQNNGVVDDSQLPKDRFSAERLKGVDSTLKIQPAKLEDSAVYLCASSIRSRLDEQYFGPGTRLTVT.

CDR3: CAIRTIREPYNEQFF. In DNA, the CDR3 is TGTGCCATCCGAACTATACGGGAGCCTTACAATGAGCAGTTCTTC. This chain links TRBV7-2 with TRBJ2-1; a weak D match, TRBD2 (6 bases). The CDR3 has 15 residues. V dropped 10 bases and J dropped 4 bases, with 20 bases sitting between them. Germline CDR1 is SGHTA and CDR2 is FQGNSA.

The CDR3 loop reads CASTGPQSSYGYTF. CDR3 sequence (DNA): TGTGCCAGCACCGGTCCGCAATCTAGCTATGGCTACACCTTC. The chain recombines TRBV25-1 with TRBJ1-2; D is unresolved. Trimming pared 7 bases from V and 4 bases from J, leaving 16 bases between. The length of the CDR3 is 14 residues. The V gene's germline CDR1 is MGHDK and CDR2 SYGVNS.

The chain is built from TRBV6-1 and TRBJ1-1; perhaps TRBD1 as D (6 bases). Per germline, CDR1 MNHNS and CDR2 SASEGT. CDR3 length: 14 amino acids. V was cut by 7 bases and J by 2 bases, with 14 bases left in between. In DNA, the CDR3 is TGTGCCAGCAACCCACAGGGAGTAAACACTGAAGCTTTCTTT. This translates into CASNPQGVNTEAFF.

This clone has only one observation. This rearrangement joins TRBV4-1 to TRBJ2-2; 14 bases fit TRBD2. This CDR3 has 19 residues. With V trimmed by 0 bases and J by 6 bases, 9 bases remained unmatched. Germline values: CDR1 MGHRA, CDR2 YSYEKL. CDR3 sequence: CASSQEMGTSGRVSGELFF. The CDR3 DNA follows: TGCGCCAGCAGCCAAGAAATGGGGACTAGCGGGAGAGTTTCCGGGGAGCTGTTTTTT.

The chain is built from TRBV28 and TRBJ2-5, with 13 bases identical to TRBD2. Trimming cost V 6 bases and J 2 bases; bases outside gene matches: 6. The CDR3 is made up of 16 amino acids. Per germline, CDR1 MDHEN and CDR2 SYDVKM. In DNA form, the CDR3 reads TGTGCCAGCAGACCCAGACTAGCGGGAGGACAAGAGACCCAGTACTTC. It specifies CASRPRLAGGQETQYF.

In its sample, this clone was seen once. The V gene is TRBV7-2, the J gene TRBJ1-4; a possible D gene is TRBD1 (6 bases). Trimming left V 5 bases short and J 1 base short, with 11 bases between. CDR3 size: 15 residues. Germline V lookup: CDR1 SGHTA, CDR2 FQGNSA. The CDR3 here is CASSTGLVTNEKLFF. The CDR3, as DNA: TGTGCCAGCAGCACAGGGTTGGTAACTAATGAAAAACTGTTTTTT.

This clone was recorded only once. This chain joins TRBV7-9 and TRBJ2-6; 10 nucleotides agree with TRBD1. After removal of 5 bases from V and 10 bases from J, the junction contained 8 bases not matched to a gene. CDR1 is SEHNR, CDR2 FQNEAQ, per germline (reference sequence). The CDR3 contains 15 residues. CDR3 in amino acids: CASSLSTGGRNVLTF. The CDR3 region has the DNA TGTGCCAGCAGCCTCTCGACAGGGGGCAGGAACGTCCTGACTTTC.

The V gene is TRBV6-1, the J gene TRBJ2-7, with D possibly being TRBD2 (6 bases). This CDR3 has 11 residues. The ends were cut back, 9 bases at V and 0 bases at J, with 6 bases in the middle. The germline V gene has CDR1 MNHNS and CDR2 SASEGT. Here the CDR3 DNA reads TGTGCCAGTAGCGGCTCCTACGAGCAGTACTTC. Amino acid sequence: CASSGSYEQYF.

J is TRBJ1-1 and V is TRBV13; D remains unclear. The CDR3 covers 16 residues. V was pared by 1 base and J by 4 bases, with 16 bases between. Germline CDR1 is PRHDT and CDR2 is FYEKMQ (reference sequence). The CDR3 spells CASSLDPMREGTEAFF. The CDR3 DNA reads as TGTGCCAGCAGCTTAGACCCCATGAGGGAGGGCACTGAAGCTTTCTTT. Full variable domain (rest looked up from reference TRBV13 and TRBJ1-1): AAGVIQSPRHLIKEKRETATLKCYPIPRHDTVYWYQQGPGQDPQFLISFYEKMQSDKGSIPDRFSAQQFSDYHSELNMSSLELGDSALYFCASSLDPMREGTEAFFGQGTRLTVV.

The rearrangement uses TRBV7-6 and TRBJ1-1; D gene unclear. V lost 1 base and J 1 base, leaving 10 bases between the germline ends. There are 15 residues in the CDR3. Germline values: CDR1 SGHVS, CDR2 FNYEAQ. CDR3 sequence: CASSLDPQPNTEAFF. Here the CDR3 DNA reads TGTGCCAGCAGCTTAGATCCACAGCCGAACACTGAAGCTTTCTTT.